The clone carrying this TCR beta chain has just a few counts. Time point given: persistent/refractory GD, antithyroid drugs over 5 years with positive TRAb. PBMCs were the source of the RNA used for TCR sequencing. The entry originates in a study of regulatory T cells in long-lasting Graves disease. The CDR3 is made up of 15 amino acids. V shed 5 bases and J shed 7 bases, with 18 bases lying between them. Germline V gene sequence: CDR1 SEHNR, CDR2 FQNEAQ (reference sequence). Combining iRepertoire HTBI primers with Arm-PCR of CDR3 regions, the authors built TCR beta libraries. Source study methods: In the combined samples, approximately 62 TRBV and 14 to 15 TRBJ segments were identified. TCRdb ran MiXCR on the multiplex PCR reads and lists one entry per CDR3 protein. The V and J calls and clone size come from TCRdb's table, not from the authors' own analysis. The sample contains about 400,000 distinct CDR3 sequences, around 20% of which appear only once.

This TCR came from a female donor with Graves disease. The V gene is TRBV7-9, the J gene TRBJ2-1; possibly TRBD2 for D (6 bases). The source material was peripheral blood mononuclear cells (PBMCs), sampled when the disease was refractory, from a patient treated with antithyroid drugs. CDR3 DNA sequence: TGTGCCAGCAGCCCGACGATCGGGGGATTGAATGAGCAGTTCTTC. This translates into CASSPTIGGLNEQFF.